What follows is one T cell receptor beta chain and its context. Its antigen remains undetermined. No per-base quality is available; no much larger clone lies one base away. Systemically healthy Caucasian individuals from Russia, some 38 in total and aged 6 to 90 years, were included as donors. Each donor gave ten milliliters of peripheral blood, drawn into EDTA-treated Vacutainer tubes. Ficoll-Paque density-gradient centrifugation was used to isolate PBMCs, with at least 6.5 million obtained per sample. Trizol reagent was used to extract total RNA from the PBMCs, yielding at least 5.5 micrograms per sample. For every donor, flow cytometry on a PBMC aliquot measured the percentage of naive CD45RAhigh/CD27high T cells. This sample was taken from a study of blood T cells in healthy people across ages (dated by TCRdb to the mid-2010s). Study-wide context: In model experiments, roughly one uniquely barcoded TCR beta cDNA molecule per two T cells was captured by template switching. Using the same blood draw, the study looked at two additional independent replicas of 1 million unique cDNA reads for two donors, one aged 18 to 30 and the other aged 80 or older. To track age-related changes in TCR beta repertoire diversity, the study relied on deep sequencing normalized with unique cDNA molecular identifiers. To avoid experimental bias, donors of different ages were spread randomly across the sequencing lanes. The donors were split into four age groups: young (average around 15 years), middle-aged (39), aged (around 67) and long-lived (more than 80).

To prepare the library, 5' RACE was applied. Sequencing used an Illumina HiSeq 2500. The second PCR ran for about 6 to 12 cycles and used a J-beta primer mix along with a sample-barcoded 5' primer. A template-switch 5' adaptor carrying 12 random nucleotides introduced a unique molecular identifier onto each TCR beta cDNA molecule. Each sample yielded at least 3 million CDR3-containing paired-end reads. All of the RNA was converted into first-strand cDNA using the Mint cDNA synthesis kit, with a TRBC-specific oligonucleotide serving as the primer. Following uracil-DNA glycosylase treatment, all cDNA underwent a first 18-cycle PCR with the universal primers M1SS and BC2_uni_R. Per the source publication's procedure: For normalization, 1 million high-quality reads, each with a distinct molecular identifier, were randomly selected from each sample. Instead of being binned into consensus sequences, reads with shared molecular identifiers were discarded. MiTCR, set to a Q25 quality threshold and the strictest error-elimination algorithm, was used for CDR3 identification, clonotype clustering and error correction. Lower-bound total TCR beta diversity was estimated with a nonparametric unseen species model using Euler transformation. In TCRdb, the public reads were trimmed at Q25 with fastp and aligned with MiXCR, with productive beta chains retained. One record per CDR3 amino acid sequence lists the most common genes and DNA. The V and J calls here are based on TCRdb, not the publication. This sample lists roughly 1.6 million distinct CDR3 sequences; about 32% were detected once. 10% to 12% of the sample goes to the ten largest clones.

The full study reports these points: A strong correlation was found between observed TCR beta diversity and the percentage of naive T cells measured by flow cytometry. The long-lived group showed more naive CD4+ T cells, fewer expanded clones and increased TCR diversity than the aged group, suggesting age selection. Donor CMV infection status was unknown, potentially confounding age-related changes in expanded clonotypes. As age increased, observed TCR beta diversity per million T cells dropped in a roughly linear way, and a significant reduction was already evident by age 40. Estimates of total diversity based on one million sequenced T cells were considered lower bounds and underestimates. Because profiling used bulk unsorted PBMCs, naive and antigen-experienced compartments could not be compared conclusively.

V is cut back by 4 bases and J by 0 bases, with 9 bases in the junction unmatched. Inclusive of the bounding cysteine and phenylalanine, the CDR3 is 18 residues long. Of all the DNA, just the CDR3 is kept, 54 bases in frame from base 1. The germline V gene gives CDR1 as SGHVS and CDR2 as FQNEAQ. The receptor was isolated from a woman in her twenties or thirties in good health. Sequences were obtained from blood. The chain was built from TRBV7-8 and TRBJ2-6; 7 central nucleotides agree with TRBD2. The DNA reads TGTGCCAGCAGCTGGAGCGGGGCGGGAGTCTCTGGGGCCAACGTCCTGACTTTC. Its protein is CASSWSGAGVSGANVLTF. The variable domain in full, with residues beyond the CDR3 obtained from the reference TRBV7-8 and TRBJ2-6 genes, is GAGVSQSPRYKVAKRGQDVALRCDPISGHVSLFWYQQALGQGPEFLTYFQNEAQLDKSGLPSDRFFAERPEGSVSTLKIQRTQQEDSAVYLCASSWSGAGVSGANVLTFGAGSRLTVL.